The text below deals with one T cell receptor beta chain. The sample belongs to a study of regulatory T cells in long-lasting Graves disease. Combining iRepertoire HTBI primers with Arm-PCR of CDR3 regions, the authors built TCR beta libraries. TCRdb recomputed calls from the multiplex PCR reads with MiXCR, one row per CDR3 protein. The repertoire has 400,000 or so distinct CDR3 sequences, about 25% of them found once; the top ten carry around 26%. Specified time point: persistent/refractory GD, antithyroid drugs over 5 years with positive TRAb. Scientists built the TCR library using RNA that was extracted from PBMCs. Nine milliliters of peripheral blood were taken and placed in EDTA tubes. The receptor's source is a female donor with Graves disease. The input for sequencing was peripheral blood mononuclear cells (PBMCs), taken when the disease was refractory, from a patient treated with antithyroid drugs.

The CDR3: CASRPADRRRTYEQYF. The CDR3 bases are TGTGCCAGCAGGCCGGCTGACAGGAGACGTACCTACGAGCAGTACTTC. This chain links TRBV28 with TRBJ2-7, with D possibly matching TRBD1 (6 bases). Germline V gene sequence: CDR1 MDHEN, CDR2 SYDVKM. V was clipped by 6 bases and J by 2 bases, with 20 bases between them. This CDR3 region has 16 residues.